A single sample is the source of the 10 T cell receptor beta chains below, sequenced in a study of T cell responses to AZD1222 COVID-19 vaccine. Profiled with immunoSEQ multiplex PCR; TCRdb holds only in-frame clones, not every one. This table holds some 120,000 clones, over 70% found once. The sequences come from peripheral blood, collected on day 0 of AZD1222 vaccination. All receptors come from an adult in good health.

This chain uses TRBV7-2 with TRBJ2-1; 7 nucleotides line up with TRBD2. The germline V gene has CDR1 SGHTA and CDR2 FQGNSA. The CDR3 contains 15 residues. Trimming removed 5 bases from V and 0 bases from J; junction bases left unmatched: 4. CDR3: CASSRGVISYNEQFF. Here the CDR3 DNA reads TGTGCCAGCAGCCGGGGGGTTATCTCCTACAATGAGCAGTTCTTC. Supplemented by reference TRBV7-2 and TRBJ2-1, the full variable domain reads GAGVSQSPSNKVTEKGKDVELRCDPISGHTALYWYRQSLGQGLEFLIYFQGNSAPDKSGLPSDRFSAERTGGSVSTLTIQRTQQEDSAVYLCASSRGVISYNEQFFGPGTRLTVL.

CDR3 sequence (DNA): TGTGCCAGTAGTATAGGAGTATCCTATGGCTACACCTTC. Translating gives CASSIGVSYGYTF. The chain couples TRBV19 to TRBJ1-2, with no clear D. The V and J ends lost 1 base and 4 bases respectively, with 7 bases between them. The CDR3 covers 13 residues. Per germline, CDR1 LNHDA and CDR2 SQIVND (reference sequence).

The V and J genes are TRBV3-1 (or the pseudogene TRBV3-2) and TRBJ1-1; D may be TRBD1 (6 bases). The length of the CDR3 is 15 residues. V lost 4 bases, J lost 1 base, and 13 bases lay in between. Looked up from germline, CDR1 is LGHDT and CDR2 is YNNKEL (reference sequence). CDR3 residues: CASSRMTGANTEAFF. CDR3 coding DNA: TGTGCCAGCAGCCGAATGACAGGTGCGAACACTGAAGCTTTCTTT.

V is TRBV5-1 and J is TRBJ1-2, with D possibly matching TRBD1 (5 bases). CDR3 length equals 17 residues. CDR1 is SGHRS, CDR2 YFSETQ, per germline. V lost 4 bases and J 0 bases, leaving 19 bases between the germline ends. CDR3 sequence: CASSLSPGDRSNYGYTF. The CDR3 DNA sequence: TGCGCCAGCAGCCTATCCCCAGGAGACAGATCTAACTATGGCTACACCTTC.

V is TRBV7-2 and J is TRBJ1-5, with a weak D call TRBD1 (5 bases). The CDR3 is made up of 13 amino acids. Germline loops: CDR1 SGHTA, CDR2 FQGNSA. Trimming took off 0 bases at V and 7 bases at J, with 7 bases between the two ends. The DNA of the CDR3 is TGTGCCAGCAGCTTAGCGAGGGACCAGCCCCAGCATTTT. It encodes CASSLARDQPQHF.

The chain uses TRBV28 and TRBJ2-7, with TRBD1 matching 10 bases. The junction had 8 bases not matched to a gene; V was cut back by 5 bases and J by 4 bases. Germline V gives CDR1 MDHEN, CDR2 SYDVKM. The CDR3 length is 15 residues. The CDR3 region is CASSPFDRGLYEQYF. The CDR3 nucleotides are TGTGCCAGCAGTCCCTTTGACAGGGGGCTATACGAGCAGTACTTC. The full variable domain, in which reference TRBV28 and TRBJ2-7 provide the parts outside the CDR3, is DVKVTQSSRYLVKRTGEKVFLECVQDMDHENMFWYRQDPGLGLRLIYFSYDVKMKEKGDIPEGYSVSREKKERFSLILESASTNQTSMYLCASSPFDRGLYEQYFGPGTRLTVT.

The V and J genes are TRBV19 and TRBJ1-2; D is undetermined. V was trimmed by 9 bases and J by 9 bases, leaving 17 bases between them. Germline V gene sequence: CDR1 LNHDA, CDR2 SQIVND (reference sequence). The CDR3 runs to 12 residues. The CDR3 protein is CASSVRWERYTF. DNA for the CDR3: TGTGCCAGCTCGGTCCGCTGGGAACGCTACACCTTC. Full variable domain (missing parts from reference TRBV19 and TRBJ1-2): DGGITQSPKYLFRKEGQNVTLSCEQNLNHDAMYWYRQDPGQGLRLIYYSQIVNDFQKGDIAEGYSVSREKKESFPLTVTSAQKNPTAFYLCASSVRWERYTFGSGTRLTVV.

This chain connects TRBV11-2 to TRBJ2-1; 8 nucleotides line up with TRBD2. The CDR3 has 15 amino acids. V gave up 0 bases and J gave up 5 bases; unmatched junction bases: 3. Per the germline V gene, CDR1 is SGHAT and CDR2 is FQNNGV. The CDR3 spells CASSLDWRGDNEQFF. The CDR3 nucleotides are TGTGCCAGCAGCTTAGACTGGCGGGGGGACAATGAGCAGTTCTTC.

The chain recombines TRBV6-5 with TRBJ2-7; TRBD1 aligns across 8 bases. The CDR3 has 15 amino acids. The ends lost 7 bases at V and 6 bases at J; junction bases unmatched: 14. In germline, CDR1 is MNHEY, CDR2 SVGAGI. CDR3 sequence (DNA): TGTGCCAGCACCCAGGGGGCAGGGGGCGCCTCCGAGCAGTACTTC. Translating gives CASTQGAGGASEQYF.

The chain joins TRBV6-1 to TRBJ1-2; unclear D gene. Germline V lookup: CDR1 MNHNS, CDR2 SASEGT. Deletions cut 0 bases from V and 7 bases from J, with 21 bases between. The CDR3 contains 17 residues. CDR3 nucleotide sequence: TGTGCCAGCAGTGAAGCGCTAAGATCCGTCGTGGAATCTGGCTACACCTTC. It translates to CASSEALRSVVESGYTF.